These T cell receptor beta chains were read from a single sample in a study of T-cell memory formation after mild COVID-19. MiXCR was run by TCRdb on the 5' RACE reads, yielding one entry per CDR3 protein. The repertoire has hundreds of thousands of distinct CDR3 sequences, around 25% of them found once; the top ten carry approximately 13%. The sequenced material came from PBMCs or a T cell subset sorted from them (not recorded which). The receptor source for this set is an adult woman who had mild COVID-19 (a few samples of this study predate the infection). Cell type and time point are not known. Each CDR3 is given with its conserved first and last residue. Each record gives: J gene, clone size, V gene, D gene, CDR3 DNA, CDR3 protein. The D gene is left open where the match is weak. The size field is filled for only some rows; it gives once, few, many or a size class.

>TRBJ2-7|-|TRBV24-1|-
TGTGCCACCAGCCCCCGGGGAGCTGGAGAGCAGTACTTC
CATSPRGAGEQYF
>TRBJ1-1|few|TRBV5-6|-
TGTGCCAGCAGCTTGGGACACATGAACACTGAAGCTTTCTTT
CASSLGHMNTEAFF
>TRBJ2-1|few|TRBV6-2/TRBV6-3|TRBD1
TGTGCCAGCAGTTCCCAGGACAGGCTCGGGAATGAGCAGTTCTTC
CASSSQDRLGNEQFF
>TRBJ2-3|-|TRBV24-1|TRBD2
TGTGCCACCAGTGATTTGCCAGCGGGAGCTGGAGATACGCAGTATTTT
CATSDLPAGAGDTQYF
>TRBJ1-2|once|TRBV5-5|-
TGTGCCAGCAGCTTCAGCGGGGGAGACTATGGCTACACCTTC
CASSFSGGDYGYTF
>TRBJ2-1|-|TRBV7-9|TRBD2
TGTGCCAGCAGCCCATTGGCGGGGGTAACGGGTAATGAGCAGTTCTTC
CASSPLAGVTGNEQFF
>TRBJ1-1|-|TRBV5-6|-
TGTGCCAGCAGCTTGAGCAGGTGGCCTACTGAAGCTTTCTTT
CASSLSRWPTEAFF
>TRBJ2-7|-|TRBV7-6|TRBD2
TGTGCCAGCAGCTCCGGGACTAGCGGGAGTAGTAGCGAGCAGTACTTC
CASSSGTSGSSSEQYF
>TRBJ1-1|few|TRBV28|-
TGTGCCAGCAGTTCTCGTCTAGGGACGAACACTGAAGCTTTCTTT
CASSSRLGTNTEAFF
>TRBJ2-1|-|TRBV5-4|-
TGTGCCAGCAGCCGCTGGGGGGGCCTCGATGAGCAGTTCTTC
CASSRWGGLDEQFF
>TRBJ2-5|few|TRBV10-3|TRBD2
TGTGCCATCAGTTTCGAACGGGGGGGCCGAGAGACCCAGTACTTC
CAISFERGGRETQYF
>TRBJ2-3|few|TRBV5-1|TRBD1
TGCGCCAGCAGCTTGGAGGGGACAGTCACAGATACGCAGTATTTT
CASSLEGTVTDTQYF
>TRBJ1-3|once|TRBV6-4|-
TGTGCCAGCAGCGGGCGGGGAAACACCATATATTTT
CASSGRGNTIYF
>TRBJ2-7|-|TRBV5-1|TRBD2
TGCGCCAGCAGCTTGGTACTAGCGGGAACTCCCCACGAGCAGTACTTC
CASSLVLAGTPHEQYF
>TRBJ2-5|-|TRBV4-1|-
TGCGCCAGCAGCCGGGTAACAGGGAAAGAGACCCAGTACTTC
CASSRVTGKETQYF
>TRBJ2-7|-|TRBV3-1|-
TGTGCCAGCAGCCAAGACCTACAGGGTCGGTCCTACGAGCAGTACTTC
CASSQDLQGRSYEQYF
>TRBJ2-3|few|TRBV5-1|-
TGCGCCAGCAGCGCCGGGACCTCAGATACGCAGTATTTT
CASSAGTSDTQYF
>TRBJ1-2|-|TRBV15|-
TGTGCCACCAGCAGAGGAAACAGGGACGACTATGGCTACACCTTC
CATSRGNRDDYGYTF
>TRBJ2-7|-|TRBV4-2|-
TGTGCCAGCAGCCAAGAGAACTTCGCGGGGTCCTACGAGCAGTACTTC
CASSQENFAGSYEQYF
>TRBJ2-3|few|TRBV30|-
TGTGCCTGGAATTCAGGGATGGGCACAGATACGCAGTATTTT
CAWNSGMGTDTQYF
>TRBJ2-2|-|TRBV12-3/TRBV12-4|-
TGTGCCAGCAGCCGCGACCACTCATGGGGGGAGCTGTTTTTT
CASSRDHSWGELFF
>TRBJ2-7|few|TRBV5-6|TRBD1
TGTGCCAGCAGCCTGCGGACAGGAAAGCAGTACTTC
CASSLRTGKQYF
>TRBJ2-7|-|TRBV4-2|TRBD2
TGTGCCAGCAGCCAAGTTGGGTTTTGGGGAGGGCTCTACGAGCAGTACTTC
CASSQVGFWGGLYEQYF
>TRBJ2-3|few|TRBV5-6|-
TGTGCCAGCAGCTTGGTGCAGGGGTTGGTAGATACGCAGTATTTT
CASSLVQGLVDTQYF
>TRBJ2-7|-|TRBV20-1|TRBD1
TGCAGTGCTACCCAGGGACAGGGTTACTACGAGCAGTACTTC
CSATQGQGYYEQYF
>TRBJ1-2|-|TRBV5-6|-
TGTGCCAGCAGCTTAGGAGAGGGAGGGAATTATGGCTACACCTTC
CASSLGEGGNYGYTF
>TRBJ2-7|-|TRBV12-3/TRBV12-4|-
TGTGCCAGCGCCGAGGTAAGCTCCTACGAGCAGTACTTC
CASAEVSSYEQYF
>TRBJ2-1|many|TRBV7-9|-
TGTGCCAGCAGCTTAGGGGGAGGCAATGAGCAGTTCTTC
CASSLGGGNEQFF
>TRBJ2-3|many|TRBV7-8|-
TGTGCCAGCAGTCCAAACGCGGGCCAAAAGACAGATACGCAGTATTTT
CASSPNAGQKTDTQYF
>TRBJ1-1|-|TRBV20-1|-
TGCAGTCACACTGAAGCTTTCTTT
CSHTEAFF
>TRBJ2-7|-|TRBV12-3/TRBV12-4|-
TGTGCCAGCATCCTAGGGGTCCGGGGCGAGCAGTACTTC
CASILGVRGEQYF
>TRBJ2-3|few|TRBV6-5|-
TGTGCCAGCAGTTACTCGGGAGCGCACAAAGATACGCAGTATTTT
CASSYSGAHKDTQYF
>TRBJ2-3|few|TRBV18|-
TGTGCCAGCTCACTACCGGGGCGCAAAGATACGCAGTATTTT
CASSLPGRKDTQYF
>TRBJ1-2|-|TRBV5-4|-
TGTGCCAGCAGTCTCGAAATGGATTATGGCTACACCTTC
CASSLEMDYGYTF
>TRBJ2-7|few|TRBV6-2/TRBV6-3|TRBD2
TGTGCCAGCAAAAAGCGGGAGGGCCCCTACGAGCAGTACTTC
CASKKREGPYEQYF
>TRBJ2-7|once|TRBV29-1|TRBD1
TGCAGCGTTGGAGAGACAGGGTCCTACGAGCAGTACTTC
CSVGETGSYEQYF
>TRBJ2-1|few|TRBV20-1|-
TGCAGTGCTAGGAGGACCATCGATATCTCCTACAATGAGCAGTTCTTC
CSARRTIDISYNEQFF
>TRBJ2-5|-|TRBV29-1|-
TGCAGCGTTTCCCAGGAGGTAATGGAGACCCAGTACTTC
CSVSQEVMETQYF
>TRBJ2-3|many|TRBV18|-
TGTGCCAGCTCACCACCCGGTATGACGGGGCGCGCGGATACGCAGTATTTT
CASSPPGMTGRADTQYF
>TRBJ2-4|-|TRBV6-7|TRBD1
TGTGCCAGCAGCCCTTGGACAGGCCAGCCAAAAAACATTCAGTACTTC
CASSPWTGQPKNIQYF
>TRBJ2-4|-|TRBV5-6|-
TGTGCCAGCAGCTTGGCCGACCTAGCCAAAAACATTCAGTACTTC
CASSLADLAKNIQYF
>TRBJ2-1|-|TRBV5-6|-
TGTGCCAGCAGCTTGTTGAGGGACAAACTTACTGTCGAGCAGTTCTTC
CASSLLRDKLTVEQFF
>TRBJ2-5|many|TRBV5-1|TRBD2
TGCGCCAGCAGCCTACTAGCGGGAGAAGAGACCCAGTACTTC
CASSLLAGEETQYF